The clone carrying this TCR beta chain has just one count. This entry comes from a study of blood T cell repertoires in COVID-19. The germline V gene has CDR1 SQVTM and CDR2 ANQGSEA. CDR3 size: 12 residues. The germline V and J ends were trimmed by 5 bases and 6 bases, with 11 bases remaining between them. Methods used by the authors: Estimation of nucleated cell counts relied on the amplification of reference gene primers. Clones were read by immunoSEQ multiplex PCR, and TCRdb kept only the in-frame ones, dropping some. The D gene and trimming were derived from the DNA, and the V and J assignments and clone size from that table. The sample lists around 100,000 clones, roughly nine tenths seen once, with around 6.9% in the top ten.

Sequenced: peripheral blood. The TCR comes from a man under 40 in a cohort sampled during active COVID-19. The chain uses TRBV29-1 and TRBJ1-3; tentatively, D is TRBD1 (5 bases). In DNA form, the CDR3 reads TGCAGCGTTCTGGACATGCCAAACACCATATATTTT. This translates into CSVLDMPNTIYF.